The 20 T cell receptor beta chains in this list originate from one sample, sequenced in a study of neurological immune-mediated disorders. TCRdb redid the calling of the 5' RACE reads with MiXCR, one entry per CDR3 protein. The profile shows about 84,000 distinct CDR3 sequences, 9% to 12% of them singletons. Sequenced input: PBMCs. The receptors come from a middle-aged man in good health.

This clonotype was recorded many times. The chain couples TRBV5-1 to TRBJ2-7; 7 bases fit TRBD2. The CDR3 spans 13 residues. Germline CDR1 SGHRS, CDR2 YFSETQ. V lost 5 bases and J lost 7; bases outside the gene matches: 9. The CDR3 DNA sequence: TGCGCCAGCAGGGCGGGAGTAAAGGATGAGCAGTACTTC. Protein: CASRAGVKDEQYF.

This clonotype was counted ten times or more. This chain joins TRBV7-9 and TRBJ2-7, with 8 bases matching TRBD2. CDR1 SEHNR and CDR2 FQNEAQ come from the germline V gene (reference sequence). The length of the CDR3 is 13 residues. V trimming: 3 bases; J trimming: 9 bases; junction bases outside the gene matches: 7. The DNA of the CDR3 is TGTGCCAGCAGCTTTCGGGGGGGCGCCGGGCAGTACTTC. Translated: CASSFRGGAGQYF.

This clonotype was recorded many times. This sequence joins TRBV7-2 and TRBJ1-2, with 8 bases aligning to TRBD1. V trimming: 5 bases; J trimming: 4 bases; junction bases outside the gene matches: 9. From germline, CDR1 is SGHTA and CDR2 FQGNSA. The CDR3 is 15 amino acids. CDR3 DNA: TGTGCCAGCAGCCTGTCGACAGGGGAAATCTATGGCTACACCTTC. It translates to CASSLSTGEIYGYTF.

This clonotype has at least ten counts. Sequence at one end of the junction differs from germline and may be a read error. The chain recombines TRBV3-1 with TRBJ2-3; 7 bases map to TRBD1. Germline assignment: CDR1 LGHDT and CDR2 YNNKEL (reference sequence). The CDR3 loop spans 11 amino acids. CDR3 coding DNA: TGTGCCAGCGGTGGGACAGACACGCAGTATTTT. Translating it yields CASGGTDTQYF.

This clonotype was observed many times. V gene TRBV5-1 combines with J gene TRBJ1-6, with D perhaps matching TRBD1 (5 bases). This CDR3 has 19 residues. The V and J ends lost 4 bases and 5 bases respectively, with 25 bases between them. Germline V CDR1 and CDR2: SGHRS, YFSETQ. In nucleotides, the CDR3 is TGCGCCAGCAGCCGGATCACCCAGTGGGACGGTGATCATAATTCACCCCTCCACTTT. Translated, it gives CASSRITQWDGDHNSPLHF. Full variable domain (missing parts from reference TRBV5-1 and TRBJ1-6): KAGVTQTPRYLIKTRGQQVTLSCSPISGHRSVSWYQQTPGQGLQFLFEYFSETQRNKGNFPGRFSGRQFSNSRSEMNVSTLELGDSALYLCASSRITQWDGDHNSPLHFGNGTRLTVT.

This clonotype has more than one count but fewer than ten. The V gene is TRBV20-1, the J gene TRBJ2-2; D unclear. Germline V lookup: CDR1 DFQATT, CDR2 SNEGSKA (reference sequence). V lost 0 bases to trimming and J lost 8 bases, with 10 bases between them. The CDR3 runs to 13 residues. In nucleotides, the CDR3 is TGCAGTGCTAGAGATCAAAGTTTTGGGGAGCTGTTTTTT. This sequence encodes CSARDQSFGELFF.

This clonotype was seen repeatedly, ten times or more. The chain employs TRBV19 and TRBJ2-5, with a possible D match to TRBD1 (6 bases). The V gene's germline CDR1 is LNHDA and CDR2 SQIVND (reference sequence). The CDR3 loop spans 14 amino acids. The V and J ends lost 3 bases and 5 bases respectively, with 13 bases between them. The CDR3 here is CASSIGGIVETQYF. The CDR3 coding sequence is TGTGCCAGTAGTATTGGGGGCATCGTGGAGACCCAGTACTTC. Complete variable domain (other parts from reference TRBV19 and TRBJ2-5): DGGITQSPKYLFRKEGQNVTLSCEQNLNHDAMYWYRQDPGQGLRLIYYSQIVNDFQKGDIAEGYSVSREKKESFPLTVTSAQKNPTAFYLCASSIGGIVETQYFGPGTRLLVL.

This clonotype was counted ten times or more. This sequence joins TRBV13 and TRBJ2-5; D is tentatively TRBD1 or TRBD2 (5 bases each). The CDR3 spans 17 residues. Germline CDR1 and CDR2: PRHDT and FYEKMQ (reference sequence). The V and J ends lost 2 bases and 2 bases respectively, with 18 bases between them. As DNA, the CDR3 is TGTGCCAGCAGCTTATGGGACCTTTTGGCCCCTCAAGAGACCCAGTACTTC. This translates into CASSLWDLLAPQETQYF.

This clonotype is a singleton in its sample. Possible read error: a much larger clone is one base away. V usage is TRBV5-1 and J usage is TRBJ2-7, with 9 bases identical to TRBD1. Germline CDR1 SGHRS, CDR2 YFSETQ. Trimming took 2 bases from V and 5 from J; bases not matched to a gene: 11. This CDR3 comprises 16 residues. CDR3 in amino acids: CASSFRTGDLYHEQYF. The CDR3, as DNA: TGCGCCAGCAGCTTTCGGACAGGGGATTTGTACCACGAGCAGTACTTC.

CDR3 in DNA: TGTGCCAGCAGCTTGGTGAGGCCGGAGGAGCCCCAGCATTTT. Translated: CASSLVRPEEPQHF. This chain joins TRBV5-5 and TRBJ1-5; the D is unclear. This CDR3 spans 14 amino acids. The V end was cut by 0 bases, the J end by 8 bases, with 12 bases between. Germline lookup yields CDR1 SGHKS and CDR2 YYEKEE (reference sequence).

This clonotype was counted many times. The rearrangement joins TRBV20-1 to TRBJ2-5; no clear D gene. The CDR3 totals 14 residues. CDR1 DFQATT and CDR2 SNEGSKA come from the germline V gene (reference sequence). Trimming took 0 bases from V and 4 from J, leaving 12 bases between them. The CDR3 is CSARDGSVGETQYF. The CDR3 coding sequence is TGCAGTGCTAGAGATGGAAGCGTAGGAGAGACCCAGTACTTC.

This clonotype was found many times. The chain is built from TRBV5-1 and TRBJ2-1, with D perhaps assigned TRBD1 or TRBD2 (7 bases each). This CDR3 has 16 amino acids. CDR1 SGHRS and CDR2 YFSETQ come from the germline V gene. Trimming took off 0 bases at V and 6 bases at J, with 16 bases between the two ends. CDR3 protein: CASSLEGAGRGNEQFF. CDR3 sequence (DNA): TGCGCCAGCAGCTTGGAGGGGGCAGGGAGGGGCAATGAGCAGTTCTTC.

This clonotype showed up many times. V and J are TRBV5-1 and TRBJ2-7; maybe TRBD2 (5 bases). V lost 3 bases and J lost 6, with 19 bases in between. The germline V gene encodes CDR1 SGHRS and CDR2 YFSETQ. The CDR3 consists of 15 residues. CDR3 protein: CASSSASPGSGEQYF. Written as DNA, the CDR3 is TGCGCCAGCAGCTCAGCTAGCCCCGGAAGCGGCGAGCAGTACTTC.

This clonotype was seen many times. The chain employs TRBV20-1 and TRBJ2-7; a weak D match, TRBD1 (5 bases). The CDR3 spans 11 residues. Per the germline V gene, CDR1 is DFQATT and CDR2 is SNEGSKA (reference sequence). Trimming took off 6 bases at V and 6 bases at J, with 12 bases between the two ends. In nucleotides, the CDR3 is TGCAGTGCCACGATTCAGGGCGAGCAGTACTTC. It is translated as CSATIQGEQYF.

This clonotype came up many times. V gene TRBV5-6 combines with J gene TRBJ1-6, with D possibly TRBD1 on 5 matching bases. Deletions cut 0 bases from V and 6 bases from J, with 13 bases between. The CDR3 is 16 residues long. The germline V gene encodes CDR1 SGHDT and CDR2 YYEEEE. This chain's CDR3 is CASSLGTGGGNSPLHF. The CDR3 DNA reads TGTGCCAGCAGCTTGGGAACGGGGGGAGGTAATTCACCCCTCCACTTT.

This clonotype was observed a single time. This may be a read error: a much more frequent sequence differs by one nucleotide. The rearrangement uses TRBV6-6 and TRBJ2-5; 11 bases are a match to TRBD1. CDR3 length: 15 amino acids. The germline V gene has CDR1 MNHNY and CDR2 SVGAGI (reference sequence). DNA for the CDR3: TGTGCCAGCAGTTACCCCGGGACAGGGGGAGAGACCCAGCACTTC. Translation gives CASSYPGTGGETQHF.

This clonotype was recorded many times. The V gene is TRBV10-3, the J gene TRBJ1-1, with TRBD1 matching 7 bases. The CDR3 runs to 13 residues. Per germline, CDR1 ENHRY and CDR2 SYGVKD. V lost 4 bases to trimming and J lost 5 bases; unmatched junction nucleotides: 4. This CDR3 reads CAISVTGETEAFF. The CDR3 nucleotides read TGTGCCATCAGTGTTACAGGGGAGACTGAAGCTTTCTTT.

This clonotype was counted a single time. A much larger clone lies one base from this, so it may be a read error. V gene TRBV7-9 combines with J gene TRBJ2-3; D is unresolved. The germline V gene encodes CDR1 SEHNR and CDR2 FQNEAQ (reference sequence). V was pared by 3 bases and J by 1 base, with 14 bases between. The CDR3 loop spans 16 amino acids. CDR3 in amino acids: CASSLLEVARTDTQYF. CDR3 bases: TGTGCCAGCAGCTTGCTAGAGGTGGCTCGCACAGATACGCAGTATTTT.

This clonotype has a count of ten or more. The chain recombines TRBV29-1 with TRBJ1-1; no reliable D call. The V end was cut by 6 bases, the J end by 7 bases, with 9 bases between. There are 10 residues in the CDR3. Germline assignment: CDR1 SQVTM and CDR2 ANQGSEA. For the CDR3, the DNA is TGCAGCGTACATCTTGGTGAAGCTTTCTTT. It specifies CSVHLGEAFF.

This clonotype was observed many times. The chain couples TRBV20-1 to TRBJ2-1; 13 bases align to TRBD2. This CDR3 contains 17 residues. Germline CDR1 DFQATT, CDR2 SNEGSKA (reference sequence). With V trimmed by 1 base and J by 2 bases, 5 bases remained unmatched. Here the CDR3 DNA reads TGCAGTGCTAGAGGCCGGACTAGCGGGGGAACCTACAATGAGCAGTTCTTC. This encodes CSARGRTSGGTYNEQFF.